The entry below describes one T cell receptor beta chain. Deletions cut 7 bases from V and 10 bases from J, with 20 bases between. The CDR3 has 15 residues. From germline, CDR1 is WSHSY and CDR2 SAAADI. Patients included in sequencing had previously demonstrated CD8+CD57+ cell expansion by flow cytometry. Therapy had not been given to patients before blood sampling. TCR beta VDJ and CDR3 were profiled, and genomic DNA was the template. Each CDR3 protein gets one entry after TCRdb re-called the reads with MiXCR. This table holds approximately 180,000 distinct CDR3 sequences, around 48% found once. This record belongs to a study of CD8+CD57+ T cells in acquired aplastic anemia.

The chain joins TRBV10-2 to TRBJ1-6; maybe TRBD1 (5 bases). Sequencing was done on a sample of sorted CD4+, CD8+, or CD8+CD57+ T cells (not recorded which) from PBMCs. The TCR was taken from a human donor with aplastic anemia. CDR3 in amino acids: CASTHMGPGSSPLHF. DNA of the CDR3: TGCGCCAGCACCCATATGGGGCCAGGGTCGTCACCCCTCCACTTT.